A single sample gave rise to the 17 T cell receptor beta chains below, sequenced in a study of shared clonotypes between healthy human individuals. Some clones are missing from TCRdb's copy, which holds only in-frame ones; the method was immunoSEQ multiplex PCR. The table lists hundreds of thousands of clones, under 80% of them singletons. The sequenced material came from memory CD4+ T cells sorted from blood. Subset defined: CD45RA-negative fraction. Receptors originate from a woman in her thirties in good health.

This clone is a singleton in its sample. The V call is TRBV5-5, the J call TRBJ1-5, with D unresolved. Trimming took 4 bases from V and 7 from J, leaving 15 bases between them. The germline V gene encodes CDR1 SGHKS and CDR2 YYEKEE (reference sequence). This CDR3 comprises 14 residues. The CDR3 reads CASSPSWGGQPQHF. The CDR3 coding sequence is TGTGCCAGCAGCCCCTCATGGGGAGGACAGCCCCAGCATTTT.

This rearrangement joins TRBV2 to TRBJ1-5; D is unclear. V lost 3 bases to trimming and J lost 4 bases, with 7 bases between them. Germline V lookup: CDR1 SNHLY, CDR2 FYNNEI. The CDR3 loop spans 13 amino acids. The CDR3, as DNA: TGTGCCAGCAGTGATCAGCCTAATCAGCCCCAGCATTTT. It is translated as CASSDQPNQPQHF.

This chain connects TRBV5-8 to TRBJ2-2; 9 bases align to TRBD2. Trimming at V came to 4 bases and at J to 4 bases, leaving 5 bases not matched to a gene. The germline V gene encodes CDR1 SGHTS and CDR2 YDEGEE. The CDR3 spans 15 residues. CDR3 DNA sequence: TGTGCCAGCAGCACGGGACTAGCTCGCACCGGGGAGCTGTTTTTT. Translation: CASSTGLARTGELFF.

This clone showed up just once. The J gene is TRBJ2-1, the V gene TRBV11-2, with 8 bases fitting TRBD2. The CDR3 consists of 15 residues. V shed 1 base, J shed 8 bases, and the junction held 7 bases outside the gene matches. The germline CDR1 and CDR2 sequences are SGHAT and FQNNGV. CDR3 sequence reads: CASSLVWSSGHEQFF. The CDR3 nucleotides are TGTGCCAGCAGCTTAGTGTGGTCTAGCGGGCATGAGCAGTTCTTC.

This clone has just one count. This chain links TRBV6-4 with TRBJ1-6, with a weak D call TRBD1 (5 bases). The ends were cut back, 7 bases at V and 6 bases at J, with 13 bases in the middle. Germline V CDR1 and CDR2: MRHNA, SNTAGT. The CDR3 runs to 14 residues. This CDR3 reads CASIGFGGNSPLHF. CDR3 sequence (DNA): TGTGCCAGCATTGGGTTCGGGGGTAATTCACCCCTCCACTTT.

The rearrangement links TRBV15 to TRBJ1-1, with D perhaps matching TRBD1 (5 bases). Germline loops: CDR1 LNHNV, CDR2 YYDKDF (reference sequence). This CDR3 has 18 residues. The V gene lost 0 bases and the J gene lost 0 bases, with 17 bases spanning the gap. CDR3 sequence reads: CATSRELLGTGVNTEAFF. DNA for the CDR3: TGTGCCACCAGCAGAGAGCTCCTCGGGACCGGTGTGAACACTGAAGCTTTCTTT.

This clone was counted only a few times. The rearrangement links TRBV5-8 to TRBJ2-7; D might be TRBD1 (6 bases). Trimming removed 3 bases from V and 6 bases from J, with 19 bases in between. Germline values: CDR1 SGHTS, CDR2 YDEGEE. The CDR3 length is 15 residues. Here the CDR3 DNA reads TGTGCCAGCAGCTCCTACAGGGCTTTCATGAGCGAGCAGTACTTC. Its protein is CASSSYRAFMSEQYF.

The chain is built from TRBV7-9 and TRBJ1-5; D ambiguous. CDR1 and CDR2 from the germline V gene are SEHNR and FQNEAQ (reference sequence). The CDR3 consists of 14 residues. Between the trimmed V and J ends, which lost 3 bases and 1 base, there was a span of 7 bases. The CDR3 bases are TGTGCCAGCAGCTTTGGTAAAAGCAATCAGCCCCAGCATTTT. Amino acids: CASSFGKSNQPQHF.

The chain employs TRBV19 and TRBJ2-7; no definite D call. The CDR3 totals 14 residues. Per the germline V gene, CDR1 is LNHDA and CDR2 is SQIVND (reference sequence). The V gene lost 3 bases and the J gene lost 3 bases, with 12 bases spanning the gap. The CDR3 protein is CASSILGRGYEQYF. CDR3 bases: TGTGCCAGTAGTATTCTGGGTCGAGGCTACGAGCAGTACTTC.

The V and J genes are TRBV7-9 and TRBJ1-3; no clear D gene. Germline V lookup: CDR1 SEHNR, CDR2 FQNEAQ (reference sequence). This CDR3 has 13 residues. V was shortened by 5 bases and J by 6 bases, with 11 bases between the two germline ends. In DNA, the CDR3 is TGTGCCAGCAGCCCAACACAGCTAAACACCATATATTTT. This translates into CASSPTQLNTIYF.

This sequence joins TRBV6-6 and TRBJ1-5; TRBD1 agrees at 7 bases. The CDR3 loop spans 14 amino acids. The ends lost 4 bases at V and 3 bases at J; junction bases unmatched: 3. The germline gives CDR1 MNHNY, CDR2 SVGAGI (reference sequence). The CDR3 is CASSSGQNNQPQHF. As DNA, the CDR3 is TGTGCCAGCAGTTCGGGACAGAACAATCAGCCCCAGCATTTT.

V and J are TRBV7-9 and TRBJ1-1; D not resolved. V was shortened by 3 bases and J by 0 bases, with 8 bases between the two germline ends. CDR3 length equals 14 residues. Germline lookup yields CDR1 SEHNR and CDR2 FQNEAQ (reference sequence). CDR3 DNA: TGTGCCAGCAGCTTTGGCGTCTTGAACACTGAAGCTTTCTTT. Encoded protein: CASSFGVLNTEAFF. The whole variable domain, remainder taken from reference TRBV7-9 and TRBJ1-1, is DTGVSQNPRHKITKRGQNVTFRCDPISEHNRLYWYRQTLGQGPEFLTYFQNEAQLEKSRLLSDRFSAERPKGSFSTLEIQRTEQGDSAMYLCASSFGVLNTEAFFGQGTRLTVV.

This sequence joins TRBV29-1 and TRBJ2-7, with 7 nucleotides matching TRBD1. This CDR3 is built from 12 residues. Germline V gene data show CDR1 as SQVTM and CDR2 as ANQGSEA. Trimming cost V 6 bases and J 4 bases; bases outside gene matches: 6. The chain's CDR3 is CSVGTARYEQYF. CDR3 in DNA: TGCAGCGTGGGGACAGCAAGATACGAGCAGTACTTC.

The chain joins TRBV6-1 to TRBJ2-3; perhaps TRBD2 as D (5 bases). V was cut by 1 base and J by 1 base, with 9 bases left in between. In germline, CDR1 is MNHNS, CDR2 SASEGT. CDR3 length: 15 amino acids. The CDR3 DNA reads TGTGCCAGCAGTGAAGGTTGGCGGGGCACAGATACGCAGTATTTT. This encodes CASSEGWRGTDTQYF.

This clone has a single count. CDR3 amino acids: CASSKTWGGSSYEQYF. The DNA of the CDR3 is TGCGCCAGCAGCAAAACTTGGGGCGGAAGCTCCTACGAGCAGTACTTC. The chain couples TRBV5-1 to TRBJ2-7; D possibly corresponds to TRBD1 (5 bases). The V and J ends lost 4 bases and 0 bases respectively, with 17 bases between them. The V gene's germline CDR1 is SGHRS and CDR2 YFSETQ. The CDR3 runs to 16 residues.

The rearrangement uses TRBV2 and TRBJ1-4; D ambiguous. V was clipped by 6 bases and J by 7 bases, with 15 bases between them. This CDR3 has 14 amino acids. Looked up from germline, CDR1 is SNHLY and CDR2 is FYNNEI. The CDR3 is CASRSRAEGEKLFF. The CDR3 nucleotides are TGTGCCAGCAGGTCCCGGGCCGAAGGTGAAAAACTGTTTTTT.

V usage is TRBV25-1 and J usage is TRBJ2-5; 7 bases line up with TRBD2. Germline assignment: CDR1 MGHDK and CDR2 SYGVNS. V shed 3 bases, J shed 5 bases, and the junction held 9 bases outside the gene matches. This CDR3 has 15 amino acids. Here the CDR3 DNA reads TGTGCCAGCAGTGATGGCGGCGGGAGAGCTGAGACCCAGTACTTC. It encodes CASSDGGGRAETQYF.